The source of this T cell receptor beta chain is a study of cytomegalovirus exposure and HLA in healthy donors. 60 Vbeta and 13 Jbeta primers were used in PCR. Clones were read by immunoSEQ multiplex PCR, and TCRdb kept only the in-frame ones, dropping some. This table holds tens of thousands of clones, around 80% found once. Input material: PBMCs. The sequence was collected from a male donor in good health and CMV-seropositive.

In DNA, the CDR3 is TGTGCCAGTAGTACGGGGACAGGGGGTGGGCAGCCCCAGCATTTT. Translation: CASSTGTGGGQPQHF. The chain employs TRBV19 and TRBJ1-5; 11 bases agree with TRBD1. Germline V CDR1 and CDR2: LNHDA, SQIVND (reference sequence). After removal of 4 bases from V and 7 bases from J, the junction contained 6 bases not matched to a gene. The CDR3 extends over 15 amino acids.